The 17 T cell receptor beta chains listed next were all sequenced from one sample in a study of cytomegalovirus exposure and HLA in healthy donors. Clones were sequenced by immunoSEQ multiplex PCR, and TCRdb holds only the in-frame ones, with some missing. The sample has roughly 130,000 clones, just under 90% seen once; the top ten hold around 3.4%. Sample: PBMCs. All receptors come from a man aged 25-40 years in good health and CMV-seronegative.

This chain joins TRBV9 and TRBJ2-3; a weak D match, TRBD2 (5 bases). The CDR3 spans 16 residues. V lost 3 bases and J lost 0, with 14 bases in between. CDR1 is SGDLS and CDR2 is YYNGEE in the germline V gene. The CDR3 DNA is TGTGCCAGCAGCGCCCCAGCAGCGGCCAGCACAGATACGCAGTATTTT. Amino acids: CASSAPAAASTDTQYF.

The chain joins TRBV11-2 to TRBJ2-7; D not certain. Germline CDR1 SGHAT, CDR2 FQNNGV. The length of the CDR3 is 13 residues. V lost 5 bases, J lost 4 bases, and 12 bases lay in between. CDR3 loop: CASSLLGGYEQYF. As DNA, the CDR3 is TGTGCCAGCAGCCTCCTAGGTGGTTACGAGCAGTACTTC.

The genes are TRBV19 and TRBJ1-4; 7 nucleotides align to TRBD1. V gave up 8 bases and J gave up 1 base; unmatched junction bases: 7. This CDR3 has 15 residues. The germline V gene encodes CDR1 LNHDA and CDR2 SQIVND (reference sequence). DNA for the CDR3: TGTGCCAGTTACAGGGGACTCGAAACTAATGAAAAACTGTTTTTT. Residues: CASYRGLETNEKLFF.

A remark on this clone: The same CDR3 also results from other DNA sequences found in this sample. The J gene is TRBJ2-1, the V gene TRBV9, with TRBD1 identical over 7 bases. Trimming took 0 bases from V and 2 from J; bases not matched to a gene: 2. Germline V gene sequence: CDR1 SGDLS, CDR2 YYNGEE. The CDR3 has 15 residues. The CDR3: CASSVDRGPYNEQFF. CDR3 in DNA: TGTGCCAGCAGCGTAGACAGGGGACCCTACAATGAGCAGTTCTTC.

This clone was seen a single time. This rearrangement joins TRBV6-5 to TRBJ2-1, with 7 bases aligning to TRBD2. The J segment lost 2 bases and the V segment lost 5 bases, leaving 3 bases of the junction unmatched. The CDR3 has 14 amino acids. The germline CDR1 and CDR2 sequences are MNHEY and SVGAGI. CDR3 sequence: CASSTGTTYNEQFF. Here the CDR3 DNA reads TGTGCCAGCAGTACCGGGACTACCTACAATGAGCAGTTCTTC.

This sequence joins TRBV7-8 and TRBJ2-7, with D unresolved. This CDR3 has 13 amino acids. Trimming removed 3 bases at V and 2 bases at J, with 8 bases between. The germline gives CDR1 SGHVS, CDR2 FQNEAQ. The DNA of the CDR3 is TGTGCCAGCAGCTTGGTCAGGACCTACGAGCAGTACTTC. Amino acids: CASSLVRTYEQYF. The complete variable domain, with remaining parts taken from reference TRBV7-8 and TRBJ2-7, reads GAGVSQSPRYKVAKRGQDVALRCDPISGHVSLFWYQQALGQGPEFLTYFQNEAQLDKSGLPSDRFFAERPEGSVSTLKIQRTQQEDSAVYLCASSLVRTYEQYFGPGTRLTVT.

V and J are TRBV6-5 and TRBJ2-2; possibly TRBD1 for D (5 bases). The germline V and J ends were trimmed by 6 bases and 2 bases, with 10 bases remaining between them. This CDR3 region has 14 residues. CDR1 MNHEY and CDR2 SVGAGI come from the germline V gene. CDR3 DNA sequence: TGTGCCAGCAGACGACAGAGTAACACCGGGGAGCTGTTTTTT. Its protein product is CASRRQSNTGELFF.

The J gene is TRBJ1-4, the V gene TRBV7-9; TRBD1 matches at 8 bases. Germline values: CDR1 SEHNR, CDR2 FQNEAQ (reference sequence). The CDR3 sequence is 16 residues long. Germline trimming cut 5 bases from V and 5 bases from J; bases unmatched to any gene: 10. The CDR3 DNA reads TGTGCCAGCAGCCTCAATGGACAGGGTACGAATGAAAAACTGTTTTTT. Translating it yields CASSLNGQGTNEKLFF.

The chain has TRBV5-1 and TRBJ2-7; D ambiguous. CDR1 is SGHRS, CDR2 YFSETQ, per germline. V gave up 1 base and J gave up 6 bases, with 14 bases separating them. There are 14 residues in the CDR3. For the CDR3, the DNA is TGCGCCAGCAGCTTGCTGTCGAAACGGGTCGAGCAGTACTTC. It is translated as CASSLLSKRVEQYF.

The CDR3 region is CASSLSAYEQYF. The CDR3 bases are TGTGCCAGCAGTTTGTCTGCCTACGAGCAGTACTTC. The gene calls are TRBV28 and TRBJ2-7, with D hard to call. This CDR3 is built from 12 residues. CDR1 MDHEN and CDR2 SYDVKM come from the germline V gene. V lost 3 bases and J 2 bases, leaving 5 bases between the germline ends. Looking up the rest from reference TRBV28 and TRBJ2-7 gives the full variable domain: DVKVTQSSRYLVKRTGEKVFLECVQDMDHENMFWYRQDPGLGLRLIYFSYDVKMKEKGDIPEGYSVSREKKERFSLILESASTNQTSMYLCASSLSAYEQYFGPGTRLTVT.

This rearrangement joins TRBV5-4 to TRBJ1-2; 8 bases align to TRBD1. V dropped 0 bases and J dropped 0; count of bases not matched to a gene: 10. Germline assignment: CDR1 SGHNT and CDR2 YYREEE (reference sequence). The CDR3 is made up of 18 amino acids. The CDR3 nucleotides read TGTGCCAGCAGCTTGGGGCCGGGACAGGCTATAGCTAACTATGGCTACACCTTC. This gives the protein CASSLGPGQAIANYGYTF.

V is TRBV6-1 and J is TRBJ2-7, with D unclear. The V gene lost 8 bases and the J gene lost 2 bases, with 10 bases spanning the gap. This CDR3 spans 12 amino acids. Germline CDR1 reads MNHNS; CDR2 reads SASEGT. Written as DNA, the CDR3 is TGTGCCAGCGCGACTCTTGCCTACGAGCAGTACTTC. Residues: CASATLAYEQYF.

The chain employs TRBV5-1 and TRBJ1-6; D unclear. From germline, CDR1 is SGHRS and CDR2 YFSETQ. The CDR3 is 13 residues long. Trimming shortened V by 0 bases and J by 11 bases, and 9 bases separated the two germline ends. Here the CDR3 DNA reads TGCGCCAGCAGCTTGGACTCCGAGGCACCCCTCCACTTT. It codes for CASSLDSEAPLHF.

V gene TRBV30 combines with J gene TRBJ2-5; TRBD1 is a possible D gene (5 bases). The DNA matches TRBJ2-7 better at its end, which makes the J call doubtful. This CDR3 comprises 15 residues. Germline CDR1 is GTSNPN and CDR2 is SVGIG (reference sequence). The CDR3 reads CAWSVETVAWYEQYF. DNA for the CDR3: TGTGCCTGGAGTGTGGAGACAGTCGCTTGGTACGAGCAGTACTTC.

The gene calls are TRBV4-2 and TRBJ2-7; 7 nucleotides match TRBD1. Germline lookup yields CDR1 LGHNA and CDR2 YNFKEQ. The trim removed 1 base at V and 7 bases at J, leaving 7 bases unmatched. This CDR3 spans 14 amino acids. As DNA, the CDR3 is TGTGCCAGCAGCCAAGGGGTGCAGGGGGAAGAGCAGTACTTC. This gives the protein CASSQGVQGEEQYF.

The chain links TRBV7-2 to TRBJ1-5; the match to TRBD1 covers 7 bases. The V segment lost 6 bases and the J segment 9 bases; nucleotides outside the gene matches: 11. Germline CDR1 SGHTA, CDR2 FQGNSA. This CDR3 contains 14 residues. CDR3 in DNA: TGTGCCAGCAGGCGACAGGGAACGCTCGGGCCCCAGCATTTT. Translated, it gives CASRRQGTLGPQHF.

The chain is built from TRBV29-1 and TRBJ2-7, with TRBD1 identical over 11 bases. Per germline, CDR1 SQVTM and CDR2 ANQGSEA. Unmatched junction bases numbered 4, after V lost 6 bases and J lost 6 bases. The CDR3 runs to 12 residues. CDR3 nucleotide sequence: TGCAGCGTCCAGGACAGGGGGCTCGAGCAGTACTTC. Translated, it gives CSVQDRGLEQYF.